A few counts support the clone carrying this T cell receptor beta chain. What it binds is unknown. Unique molecular identifiers were incorporated during preparation of the TCRbeta library. MiXCR, run by TCRdb on the PCR reads, gives a single entry per CDR3 protein. The repertoire holds over 150,000 distinct CDR3 sequences, with around 10% as singletons. The data were taken from a study of T-cell reconstitution after alpha-beta-depleted transplantation in children. V was trimmed by 2 bases and J by 2 bases, leaving 15 bases between them. The germline V gene has CDR1 SGHVS and CDR2 FQNEAQ. The CDR3 sequence is 16 residues long. General study points: Expanded graft clones numbering several hundred reportedly gave rise to alpha-beta T cells about two months after transplant.

The V gene is TRBV7-8, the J gene TRBJ2-5; D is possibly TRBD2 (6 bases). Sample: PBMCs, taken before TCRalphabeta/CD19-depleted stem cell transplant. The sequence derives from a boy between 2 and 10 years old with acute myeloid leukemia, due to receive a stem cell transplant. CDR3 nucleotide sequence: TGTGCCAGCAGCTTATCCGTTGCGGAGGGTCAAGAGACCCAGTACTTC. Protein sequence: CASSLSVAEGQETQYF.